These 26 T cell receptor beta chains share one sample of origin, sequenced in a study of tissue T cells after allogeneic stem cell transplantation. Time point meaning: mouse harvest day 7 after allogeneic transplant. Mouse grafts combined 10^7 T-cell-depleted bone marrow cells with 10^6 splenic CD5+ T cells. Assay: immunoSEQ multiplex PCR; the TCRdb copy retains only in-frame clones and omits some. The sample lists over 7,000 clones, about 51% occurring once. Sequenced material: gut tissue. These receptors were taken from a female BALB/c mouse given C57BL/6 T cells with graft-versus-host disease after an allogeneic hematopoietic cell transplant.

A note on this clone: Genes here carry mouse names. CDR3 amino acids: CASSFTSAETLYF. Incomplete CDR3 DNA: TGTGCAAGCAGCTTCACTAGTGCAGAAACGCTGTAT. The chain is built from TRBV16 and TRBJ2-3; D ambiguous. The read ends 1 residue early relative to the CDR3; the germline J gene fills the gap. V was clipped by 3 bases and J by 0 bases, with 4 bases between them. Germline values: CDR1 SGHSA, CDR2 FRNQAP. The CDR3 contains 13 residues.

To note about this clone: These gene names are mouse names. Read coverage stops 1 residue before the CDR3 terminus; the germline J gene supplies the remainder. The rearrangement uses TRBV12-2 and TRBJ1-4; 7 bases map to TRBD1. Germline loops: CDR1 SGHLS, CDR2 HYDKME. The CDR3 spans 14 residues. With V trimmed by 2 bases and J by 7 bases, 6 bases remained unmatched. This chain's CDR3 is CASSQTGFGERLFF. The CDR3 bases that were read are TGTGCCAGCTCTCAGACAGGGTTTGGCGAAAGATTATTT.

In regard to this clone: Gene labels here are mouse ones. The sequence runs out 1 residue before the end of the CDR3; the remainder is reconstructed from the germline J gene. The chain combines TRBV26 with TRBJ1-4; 7 nucleotides line up with TRBD1. This CDR3 contains 16 residues. Germline assignment: CDR1 KGHPV and CDR2 FQNQEV (reference sequence). The V segment lost 5 bases and the J segment 0 bases; nucleotides outside the gene matches: 6. CDR3 residues: CASSSPGQISNERLFF. The part of the CDR3 DNA that was read is TGTGCCAGCAGTTCTCCGGGACAGATTTCCAACGAAAGATTATTT.

This clone qualifies as medium-sized. The gene names here belong to mouse. The read comes to an end 1 residue before the CDR3 does, leaving the germline J gene to fill in the end. This chain links TRBV20 with TRBJ2-7; D gene ambiguous. The germline CDR1 and CDR2 sequences are GFQATS and STVNSAI. Trimming left V 1 base short and J 1 base short, with 8 bases between. The CDR3 contains 13 residues. The CDR3 protein is CGARGRNSYEQYF. CDR3 DNA (partial): TGTGGTGCTAGGGGACGGAATTCCTATGAACAGTAC.

The sample holds a few counts of this clone. The germline and genes are mouse ones. The CDR3 end lies 1 residue beyond the end of the read and is filled in from the germline J gene. The V and J genes are TRBV23 and TRBJ1-5; the table's D call of TRBD1 was not tested on the DNA. Looked up from germline, CDR1 is KGHTA and CDR2 is FQNQQP. The CDR3 consists of 14 residues. CDR3 DNA (partial): TGCTCCAGCAGCCGACAGGGGGGAAACCAGGCTCCGCTT. Amino acids: CSSSRQGGNQAPL. The entire CDR3 protein is CSSSRQGGNQAPLF.

A remark on this clone: The germline and genes are mouse ones. The CDR3 end is not reached by the read, which stops 1 residue before it; the germline J gene fills it in. This chain connects TRBV3 to TRBJ1-1, with TRBD1 matching 9 bases. The CDR3 totals 14 residues. Trimming removed 5 bases from V and 5 bases from J; junction bases left unmatched: 6. CDR1 SNHLY and CDR2 FYNGKV come from the germline V gene (reference sequence). The CDR3 region is CASSPDRGGTEVFF. CDR3 DNA (partial): TGTGCCAGCAGCCCCGACAGGGGGGGAACAGAAGTCTTC.

This clone was observed a few times. Germline and genes: mouse. Coverage ceases 1 residue before the CDR3 finishes, and the germline J gene fills in the end. This sequence joins TRBV3 and TRBJ1-3; D remains ambiguous. Germline lookup yields CDR1 SNHLY and CDR2 FYNGKV (reference sequence). Trimming pared 2 bases from V and 1 base from J, leaving 6 bases between. The CDR3 length is 14 residues. The sequenced CDR3 bases are TGTGCCAGCAGCTTAAAGGGATCTGGAAATACGCTCTAT. This translates into CASSLKGSGNTLY. The whole CDR3 protein reads CASSLKGSGNTLYF.

About this clone: These gene names are mouse names. The CDR3 goes on 1 residue after the read ends, and that part is filled in from the germline J gene. This chain links TRBV3 with TRBJ1-3; 8 bases map to TRBD1. Looked up from germline, CDR1 is SNHLY and CDR2 is FYNGKV (reference sequence). J was trimmed by 1 base and V by 1 base; bases with no gene match: 0. The CDR3 has 15 residues. This CDR3 is CASSLGTGSGNTLYF. The part of the CDR3 DNA that was read is TGTGCCAGCAGCTTAGGGACAGGGTCTGGAAATACGCTCTAT.

Only one count was recorded for this clone. The germline and genes are mouse ones. The CDR3 end is not reached by the read, which stops 1 residue before it; the germline J gene fills it in. The genes are TRBV26 and TRBJ1-3; the D gene is possibly TRBD1 (6 bases). V lost 1 base and J 8 bases, leaving 12 bases between the germline ends. The germline CDR1 and CDR2 sequences are KGHPV and FQNQEV (reference sequence). This CDR3 has 14 amino acids. The CDR3 loop is CASSLWGPGHTLYF. The DNA read from the CDR3 is TGTGCCAGCAGTCTGTGGGGGCCTGGCCATACGCTCTAT.

Points on this clone: Gene names follow the mouse nomenclature. CDR3 bases read: TGTGCCAGCCACAATTCTGGAAATACGCTCTAT. It is translated as CASHNSGNTLY. The whole CDR3 is CASHNSGNTLYF. The chain has TRBV19 and TRBJ1-3; no reliable D call. The read stops 1 residue short of the end of the CDR3; the missing end is completed from the germline J gene. V was pared by 7 bases and J by 0 bases, with 5 bases between. The length of the CDR3 is 12 residues. CDR1 and CDR2 (germline): FNHDT, SITEND (reference sequence). Complete variable domain (other parts from reference TRBV19 and TRBJ1-3): GGIITQTPKFLIGQEGQKLTLKCQQNFNHDTMYWYRQDSGKGLRLIYYSITENDLQKGDLSEGYDASREKKSSFSLTVTSAQKNEMAVFLCASHNSGNTLYFGEGSRLIVV.

On this clone itself: The gene names given are mouse names. The CDR3 end lies 1 residue beyond the end of the read and is filled in from the germline J gene. The chain recombines TRBV3 with TRBJ1-2; perhaps TRBD1 as D (6 bases). Germline assignment: CDR1 SNHLY and CDR2 FYNGKV (reference sequence). The CDR3 extends over 16 amino acids. With 4 bases removed from V and 0 bases from J, the gap between germline ends came to 15 bases. The CDR3 here is CASSSWLGQTNSDYTF. The sequenced part of the CDR3 DNA is TGTGCCAGCAGCTCTTGGCTGGGACAAACAAACTCCGACTACACC.

This clone occurred once. Mouse names are used for the genes. The read stops 1 residue short of the end of the CDR3; the missing end is completed from the germline J gene. V is TRBV4 and J is TRBJ2-4; D is perhaps TRBD1 (5 bases). This CDR3 has 14 residues. The V gene's germline CDR1 is LGHDT and CDR2 YNNKQL (reference sequence). V lost 5 bases and J 0 bases, leaving 9 bases between the germline ends. CDR3 DNA (partial): TGTGCCAGCAGCAAGGGGTCTAGTCAAAACACCTTGTAC. This codes for CASSKGSSQNTLY. The full-length CDR3 reads as CASSKGSSQNTLYF.

With regard to this clone: The listed genes are named as in mouse. Coverage ceases 1 residue before the CDR3 finishes, and the germline J gene fills in the end. The rearrangement joins TRBV13-2 to TRBJ2-1, with TRBD2 identical over 13 bases. The CDR3 sequence is 16 residues long. Germline loops: CDR1 NNHNN, CDR2 SYGAGS (reference sequence). After removal of 2 bases from V and 8 bases from J, the junction contained 7 bases not matched to a gene. This CDR3 is CASGERTGGARTEQFF. CDR3 DNA, as far as it was read: TGTGCCAGCGGTGAGCGGACTGGGGGGGCGCGGACTGAGCAGTTC.

Turning to this clone: Mouse gene names apply. Read coverage stops 1 residue before the CDR3 terminus; the germline J gene supplies the remainder. The V and J genes are TRBV26 and TRBJ2-3, with D tentatively TRBD1 (6 bases). The CDR3 contains 14 residues. With 6 bases removed from V and 0 bases from J, the gap between germline ends came to 10 bases. Looked up from germline, CDR1 is KGHPV and CDR2 is FQNQEV (reference sequence). The CDR3: CASRRDNSAETLYF. CDR3 DNA, as far as it was read: TGTGCCAGCAGGCGGGACAATAGTGCAGAAACGCTGTAT.

A note on this clone: Mouse germline and gene names are used. With the read ending 1 residue before the CDR3 end, the germline J gene is used to fill in that end. The chain employs TRBV3 and TRBJ2-7; a possible D gene is TRBD1 (6 bases). Between the trimmed V and J ends, which lost 3 bases and 1 base, there was a span of 7 bases. CDR1 is SNHLY, CDR2 FYNGKV, per germline (reference sequence). This CDR3 has 13 amino acids. CDR3 in amino acids: CASSLGQSYEQYF. Partial CDR3 DNA: TGTGCCAGCAGCTTGGGACAATCCTATGAACAGTAC. The full variable domain, its missing parts supplied by reference TRBV3 and TRBJ2-7, is GPKVLQIPSHQIIDMGQMVTLNCDPVSNHLYFYWYKQILGQQMEFLVNFYNGKVMEKSKLFKDQFSVERPDGSYFTLKIQPTALEDSAVYFCASSLGQSYEQYFGPGTRLTVL.

By frequency in the sample, this clone is large. The genes and germline here are from mouse. The read ends 1 residue before the CDR3 terminus; that terminus is restored from the germline J gene. The chain employs TRBV20 and TRBJ2-7, with a tentative D call TRBD2 (5 bases). CDR1 and CDR2 from the germline V gene are GFQATS and STVNSAI. The CDR3 is 13 amino acids. V was cut by 4 bases and J by 3 bases, with 13 bases left in between. The covered CDR3 bases are TGTGGTGCTAAAGAAAGGTGGGGCTATGAACAGTAC. It specifies CGAKERWGYEQY. From start to end, the CDR3 is CGAKERWGYEQYF. The full variable domain, rest sourced from reference TRBV20 and TRBJ2-7, is GALVYQYPRRTICKSGTSMRMECQAVGFQATSVAWYRQSPQKTFELIALSTVNSAIKYEQNFTQEKFPISHPNLSFSSMTVLNAYLEDRGLYLCGAKERWGYEQYFGPGTRLTVL.

On this clone itself: Mouse gene names and germline throughout. The read stops 1 residue short of the end of the CDR3; the missing end is completed from the germline J gene. V gene TRBV15 combines with J gene TRBJ2-1; 9 nucleotides agree with TRBD1. Germline trimming cut 5 bases from V and 4 bases from J; bases unmatched to any gene: 9. Per germline, CDR1 SGHND and CDR2 FRSKSL. The CDR3 contains 16 residues. The CDR3 DNA, read in part, is TGTGCCAGCAGTACCGGGACAGGGAGATTTTATGCTGAGCAGTTC. It yields the protein CASSTGTGRFYAEQF. In full, the CDR3 is CASSTGTGRFYAEQFF.

This clone has only a few counts. Gene names and germline refer to mouse. The sequence runs out 1 residue before the end of the CDR3; the remainder is reconstructed from the germline J gene. The genes are TRBV26 and TRBJ2-7; 7 bases are shared with TRBD1. Trimming took 4 bases from V and 4 from J; bases not matched to a gene: 4. CDR1 and CDR2 from the germline V gene are KGHPV and FQNQEV (reference sequence). The CDR3 consists of 13 residues. The sequenced CDR3 bases are TGTGCCAGCAGTCCTGGGACAGCATATGAACAGTAC. This codes for CASSPGTAYEQY. The entire CDR3 protein is CASSPGTAYEQYF.

This clone was observed a few times. The germline and genes are mouse ones. Sequencing ends 1 residue short of the CDR3 end; the germline J gene provides the rest. The rearrangement joins TRBV26 to TRBJ1-1; tentative D call: TRBD1 (6 bases). The V and J ends lost 6 bases and 5 bases respectively, with 16 bases between them. This CDR3 comprises 14 residues. Germline V gene sequence: CDR1 KGHPV, CDR2 FQNQEV (reference sequence). The CDR3 loop is CASRWTGAGTEVFF. CDR3 bases read: TGTGCCAGCAGGTGGACGGGGGCGGGGACAGAAGTCTTC. Full variable domain (rest looked up from reference TRBV26 and TRBJ1-1): NSKVIQTPRYLVKGQGQKAKMRCIPEKGHPVVFWYQQNKNNEFKFLINFQNQEVLQQIDMTEKRFSAECPSNSPCSLEIQSSEAGDSALYLCASRWTGAGTEVFFGKGTRLTVV.

On this clone itself: Gene names and germline refer to mouse. With the read ending 1 residue before the CDR3 end, the germline J gene is used to fill in that end. This rearrangement joins TRBV2 to TRBJ1-1; 8 bases fit TRBD1. The CDR3 has 15 residues. The J segment lost 4 bases and the V segment lost 0 bases, leaving 4 bases of the junction unmatched. The germline V gene encodes CDR1 LGHNA and CDR2 YSYQKL. This chain's CDR3 is CASSQDRGRTTEVFF. The sequenced CDR3 bases are TGTGCCAGCAGCCAAGACAGGGGGCGCACCACAGAAGTCTTC.

This clone was counted between two and nine times. Gene names are mouse gene names. CDR3: CASIGNTEVFF. The sequenced CDR3 bases are TGTGCCAGCATTGGGAACACAGAAGTCTTC. This sequence joins TRBV19 and TRBJ1-1; no firm D call. The CDR3 is cut off 1 residue early in the read; its end comes from the germline J gene. V was clipped by 6 bases and J by 1 base, with 4 bases between them. Germline V CDR1 and CDR2: FNHDT, SITEND (reference sequence). CDR3 length: 11 residues.

A note on this clone: The gene names given are mouse names. The CDR3 is cut off 1 residue early in the read; its end comes from the germline J gene. The chain combines TRBV24 with TRBJ2-4; TRBD2 agrees at 10 bases. This CDR3 is built from 14 residues. V shed 2 bases, J shed 4 bases, and the junction held 0 bases outside the gene matches. Germline V gene lookup returns CDR1 KGHTA and CDR2 FRNEEI. CDR3 DNA (partial): TGTGCCAGCAGTCTGGGACTGGGGGAAAACACCTTGTAC. This translates into CASSLGLGENTLY. The CDR3 in its entirety is CASSLGLGENTLYF.

In regard to this clone: Gene names follow the mouse nomenclature. Sequencing ends 1 residue short of the CDR3 end; the germline J gene provides the rest. This sequence joins TRBV1 and TRBJ1-1, with a tentative D call TRBD1 (6 bases). Germline CDR1 is NSQYPW and CDR2 is LRSPGD (reference sequence). Trimming took off 3 bases at V and 5 bases at J, with 10 bases between the two ends. The CDR3 loop spans 13 amino acids. CDR3 loop: CTCSADQGTEVFF. The part of the CDR3 DNA that was read is TGCACCTGCAGTGCGGATCAGGGGACAGAAGTCTTC.

This clone was counted between two and nine times. Genes here carry mouse names. The read halts 1 residue ahead of the CDR3 end, with the missing end drawn from the germline J gene. The J gene is TRBJ1-4, the V gene TRBV3; 9 bases fit TRBD1. J lost 6 bases, V lost 4 bases, and 3 bases had no gene match. CDR3 size: 14 residues. Germline CDR1 is SNHLY and CDR2 is FYNGKV (reference sequence). CDR3 sequence reads: CASSSGQGHERLFF. Incomplete CDR3 DNA: TGTGCCAGCAGCTCCGGACAGGGGCACGAAAGATTATTT.

In the case of this clone: Gene names follow the mouse nomenclature. The read finishes 1 residue shy of the CDR3 end, and the germline J gene is used to complete it. The genes are TRBV26 and TRBJ1-3; tentatively, D is TRBD1 (5 bases). In germline, CDR1 is KGHPV, CDR2 FQNQEV (reference sequence). V lost 2 bases and J 1 base, leaving 6 bases between the germline ends. The CDR3 runs 14 residues. The CDR3 sequence is CASSLRTSGNTLYF. Incomplete CDR3 DNA: TGTGCCAGCAGTCTGAGGACATCTGGAAATACGCTCTAT.

In regard to this clone: Mouse gene names apply. The DNA ends 1 residue before the CDR3 does, and the rest of the CDR3 is filled in from the germline J gene. V is TRBV26 and J is TRBJ2-7; TRBD2 matches at 11 bases. V trimming: 6 bases; J trimming: 0 bases; junction bases outside the gene matches: 4. This CDR3 has 15 amino acids. Germline CDR1 KGHPV, CDR2 FQNQEV (reference sequence). Incomplete CDR3 DNA: TGTGCCAGCAGAGGGACTGGGGGAAGCTCCTATGAACAGTAC. Translating it yields CASRGTGGSSYEQY. The CDR3 in full is CASRGTGGSSYEQYF. Looking up the rest from reference TRBV26 and TRBJ2-7 gives the full variable domain: NSKVIQTPRYLVKGQGQKAKMRCIPEKGHPVVFWYQQNKNNEFKFLINFQNQEVLQQIDMTEKRFSAECPSNSPCSLEIQSSEAGDSALYLCASRGTGGSSYEQYFGPGTRLTVL.